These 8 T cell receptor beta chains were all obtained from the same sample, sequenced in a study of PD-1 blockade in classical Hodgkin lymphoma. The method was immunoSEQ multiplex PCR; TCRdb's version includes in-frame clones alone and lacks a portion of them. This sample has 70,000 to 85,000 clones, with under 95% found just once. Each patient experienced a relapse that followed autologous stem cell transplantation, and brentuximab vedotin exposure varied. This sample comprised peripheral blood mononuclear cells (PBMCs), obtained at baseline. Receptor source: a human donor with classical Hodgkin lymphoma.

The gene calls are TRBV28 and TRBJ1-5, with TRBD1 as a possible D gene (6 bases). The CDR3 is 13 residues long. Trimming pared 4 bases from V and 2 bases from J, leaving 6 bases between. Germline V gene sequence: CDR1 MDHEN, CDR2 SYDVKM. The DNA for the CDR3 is TGTGCCAGCAGTTGGACAGGCAATCAGCCCCAGCATTTT. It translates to CASSWTGNQPQHF.

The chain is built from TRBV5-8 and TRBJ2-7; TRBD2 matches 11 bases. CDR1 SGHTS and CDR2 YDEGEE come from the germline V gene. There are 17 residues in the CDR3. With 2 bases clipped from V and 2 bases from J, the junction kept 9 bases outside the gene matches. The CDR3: CASSLNPGLAATYEQYF. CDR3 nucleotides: TGTGCCAGCAGCTTAAACCCGGGACTAGCGGCTACCTACGAGCAGTACTTC.

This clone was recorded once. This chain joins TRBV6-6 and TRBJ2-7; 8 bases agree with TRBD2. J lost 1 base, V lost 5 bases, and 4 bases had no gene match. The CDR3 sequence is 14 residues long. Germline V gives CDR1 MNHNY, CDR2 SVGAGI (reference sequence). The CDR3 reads CASSPGGGSYEQYF. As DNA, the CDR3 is TGTGCCAGCAGTCCCGGGGGGGGGTCCTACGAGCAGTACTTC.

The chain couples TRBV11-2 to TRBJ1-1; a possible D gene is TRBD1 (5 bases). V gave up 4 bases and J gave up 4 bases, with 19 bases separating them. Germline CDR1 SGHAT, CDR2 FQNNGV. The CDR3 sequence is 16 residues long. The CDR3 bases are TGTGCCAGCAGCTCTTTTCAGGGTTTGCTTGGCACTGAAGCTTTCTTT. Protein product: CASSSFQGLLGTEAFF.

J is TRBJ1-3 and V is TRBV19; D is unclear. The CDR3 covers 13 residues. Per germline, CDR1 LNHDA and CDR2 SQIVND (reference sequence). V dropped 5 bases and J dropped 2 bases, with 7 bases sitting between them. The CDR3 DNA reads TGTGCCAGTAGTGAGAATCCTGGAAACACCATATATTTT. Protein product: CASSENPGNTIYF.

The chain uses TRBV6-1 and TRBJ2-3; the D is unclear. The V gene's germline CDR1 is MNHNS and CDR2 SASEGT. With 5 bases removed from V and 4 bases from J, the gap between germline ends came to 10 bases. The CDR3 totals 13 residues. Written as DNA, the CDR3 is TGTGCCAGCAGTAAACTACCGCCAGATACGCAGTATTTT. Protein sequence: CASSKLPPDTQYF.

The CDR3 DNA reads as TGTGCCAGCAGTTACGGGGAGGGGTCCTATAATTCACCCCTCCACTTT. Its protein is CASSYGEGSYNSPLHF. The rearrangement joins TRBV6-5 to TRBJ1-6, with D possibly matching TRBD1 (5 bases). Trimming removed 2 bases from V and 1 base from J, with 9 bases in between. This CDR3 contains 16 residues. The germline gives CDR1 MNHEY, CDR2 SVGAGI.

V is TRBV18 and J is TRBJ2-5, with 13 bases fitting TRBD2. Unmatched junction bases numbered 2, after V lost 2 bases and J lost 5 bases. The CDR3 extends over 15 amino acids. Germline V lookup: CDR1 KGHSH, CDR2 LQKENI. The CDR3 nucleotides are TGTGCCAGCTCACCAGGACTAGCGGGAGACGAGACCCAGTACTTC. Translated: CASSPGLAGDETQYF. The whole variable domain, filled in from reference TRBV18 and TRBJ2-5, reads NAGVMQNPRHLVRRRGQEARLRCSPMKGHSHVYWYRQLPEEGLKFMVYLQKENIIDESGMPKERFSAEFPKEGPSILRIQQVVRGDSAAYFCASSPGLAGDETQYFGPGTRLLVL.